The clone carrying this TCR beta chain was picked up one time. J was trimmed by 7 bases and V by 5 bases; bases with no gene match: 10. The CDR3 totals 14 residues. Germline lookup yields CDR1 SGHTA and CDR2 FQGNSA. Original processing notes: Nucleated cell counts were estimated from reference gene primer amplification. Data came from immunoSEQ multiplex PCR; TCRdb stores just in-frame clones and leaves some out. That table furnishes V, J and clone size, whereas the DNA furnished D and trimming. Of approximately 280,000 clones in the sample, more than 75% were seen once. This specimen comes from a study of blood T cell repertoires in COVID-19. Turning to the study itself: Whether acute or convalescent, the COVID-19 samples came from the United States, Italy and Spain. T cells, B-cell-depleted T cells, or PBMCs provided the cDNA or gDNA that served as material.

The chain is built from TRBV7-2 and TRBJ1-2; TRBD1 agrees at 7 bases. The receptor comes from a young woman who had recovered from COVID-19. The sample taken for sequencing was peripheral blood. The CDR3 DNA reads TGTGCCAGCAGCGTAAAGACAGGGCGGGCTGGCTACACCTTC. As protein: CASSVKTGRAGYTF.